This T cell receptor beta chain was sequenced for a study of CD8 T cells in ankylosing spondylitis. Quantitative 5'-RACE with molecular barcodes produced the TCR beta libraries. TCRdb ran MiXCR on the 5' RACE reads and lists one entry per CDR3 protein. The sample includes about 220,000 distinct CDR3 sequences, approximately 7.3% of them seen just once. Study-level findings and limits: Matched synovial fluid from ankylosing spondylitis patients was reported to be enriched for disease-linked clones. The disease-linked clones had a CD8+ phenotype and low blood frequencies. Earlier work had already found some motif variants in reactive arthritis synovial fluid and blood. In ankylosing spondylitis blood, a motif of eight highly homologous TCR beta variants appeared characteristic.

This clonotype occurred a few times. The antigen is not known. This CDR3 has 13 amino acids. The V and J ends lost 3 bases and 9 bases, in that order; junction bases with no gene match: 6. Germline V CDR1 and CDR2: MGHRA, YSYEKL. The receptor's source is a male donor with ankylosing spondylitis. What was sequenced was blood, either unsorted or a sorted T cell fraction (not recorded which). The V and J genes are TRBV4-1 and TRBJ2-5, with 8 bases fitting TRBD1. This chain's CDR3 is CASSHQGAAAQYF. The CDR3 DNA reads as TGCGCCAGCAGCCACCAGGGGGCAGCGGCCCAGTACTTC.